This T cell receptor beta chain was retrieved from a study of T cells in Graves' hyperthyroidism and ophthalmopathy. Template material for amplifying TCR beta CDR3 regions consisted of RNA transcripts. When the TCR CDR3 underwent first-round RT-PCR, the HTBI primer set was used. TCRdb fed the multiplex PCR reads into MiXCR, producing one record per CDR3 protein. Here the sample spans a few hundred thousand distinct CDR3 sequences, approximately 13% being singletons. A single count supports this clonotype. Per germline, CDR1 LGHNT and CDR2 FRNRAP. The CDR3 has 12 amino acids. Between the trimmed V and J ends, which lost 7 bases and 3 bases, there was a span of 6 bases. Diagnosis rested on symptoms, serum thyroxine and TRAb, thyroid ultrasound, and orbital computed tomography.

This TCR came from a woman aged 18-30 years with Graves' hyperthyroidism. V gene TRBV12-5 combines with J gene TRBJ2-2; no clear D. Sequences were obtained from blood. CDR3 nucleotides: TGTGCTAGTGCCTCGGACACCGGGGAGCTGTTTTTT. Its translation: CASASDTGELFF. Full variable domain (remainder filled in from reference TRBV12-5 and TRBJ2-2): DARVTQTPRHKVTEMGQEVTMRCQPILGHNTVFWYRQTMMQGLELLAYFRNRAPLDDSGMPKDRFSAEMPDATLATLKIQPSEPRDSAVYFCASASDTGELFFGEGSRLTVL.